These T cell receptor beta chains were read from a single sample in a study of OX40 agonist ivuxolimab in advanced cancers. The assay was immunoSEQ multiplex PCR, and TCRdb's table has in-frame clones only and misses some. Here the sample spans roughly 90,000 clones, 75% to 95% being singletons. Specimen: CD4+ or CD8+ T cells sorted from blood, collected in a trial of the OX40 agonist ivuxolimab. These receptors were obtained from an adult with an advanced solid tumor such as melanoma, head and neck, liver or kidney cancer. CDR3s include the opening cysteine and the closing phenylalanine or tryptophan. Each record gives: J gene, clone size, V gene, D gene, CDR3 DNA, CDR3 protein. D genes are given only for firm matches. Clone size is given for some rows only: seen once, a few or many times, or a class if the clone is expanded.

j_gene: TRBJ2-7
abundance: -
v_gene: TRBV5-4
d_gene: TRBD1
CDR3nt: TGTGCCAGCAGCTTCGGGACAGGGTTCTACGAGCAGTACTTC
CDR3aa: CASSFGTGFYEQYF

j_gene: TRBJ2-7
abundance: -
v_gene: TRBV5-4
d_gene: -
CDR3nt: TGTGCCAGCAGCTCGGGAGTGGGAAGGACCTACGAGCAGTACTTC
CDR3aa: CASSSGVGRTYEQYF

j_gene: TRBJ2-1
abundance: -
v_gene: TRBV11-3
d_gene: -
CDR3nt: TGTGCCAGCAGCTTAGGGGGGGACTCCCGCTACAATGAGCAGTTCTTC
CDR3aa: CASSLGGDSRYNEQFF

j_gene: TRBJ2-4
abundance: few
v_gene: TRBV19
d_gene: TRBD1
CDR3nt: TGTGCCAGTAGTATCTTTCCCGCGGGACAGGGAAACATTCAGTACTTC
CDR3aa: CASSIFPAGQGNIQYF

j_gene: TRBJ2-7
abundance: -
v_gene: TRBV7-6
d_gene: -
CDR3nt: TGTGCCAGCAGCCCCTCCCACAGCCCCTACGAGCAGTACTTC
CDR3aa: CASSPSHSPYEQYF

j_gene: TRBJ1-3
abundance: -
v_gene: TRBV5-1
d_gene: -
CDR3nt: TGCGCCAGCAGCAAGGACAGTTACTCTGGAAACACCATATATTTT
CDR3aa: CASSKDSYSGNTIYF

j_gene: TRBJ1-5
abundance: -
v_gene: TRBV21-1
d_gene: -
CDR3nt: TGTGCCAGCAGCAGATGTAACCGGGACAGCCGTCATCAGCCCCAGCATTTT
CDR3aa: CASSRCNRDSRHQPQHF

j_gene: TRBJ1-1
abundance: -
v_gene: TRBV19
d_gene: -
CDR3nt: TGTGCCAGTAGTATGGCCGGAGGTACTGAAGCTTTCTTT
CDR3aa: CASSMAGGTEAFF

j_gene: TRBJ1-4
abundance: -
v_gene: TRBV30
d_gene: -
CDR3nt: TGTGCCTGGAGTATCCGTGAAAAACTGTTTTTT
CDR3aa: CAWSIREKLFF

j_gene: TRBJ1-5
abundance: -
v_gene: TRBV27
d_gene: -
CDR3nt: TGTGCCAGCAGTTTACGGGGCACGAATCAGCCCCAGCATTTT
CDR3aa: CASSLRGTNQPQHF

j_gene: TRBJ1-2
abundance: -
v_gene: TRBV7-3
d_gene: TRBD1
CDR3nt: TGTGCCAGCAGCCCAGGGGGGAGCTATGGCTACACCTTC
CDR3aa: CASSPGGSYGYTF

j_gene: TRBJ2-7
abundance: once
v_gene: TRBV30
d_gene: TRBD2
CDR3nt: TGTGCCTGGGGTATAGCGGGAGGGAATTACGAGCAGTACTTC
CDR3aa: CAWGIAGGNYEQYF

j_gene: TRBJ2-7
abundance: -
v_gene: TRBV27
d_gene: TRBD1
CDR3nt: TGTGCCAGCAGTCAGGGACAGGGAGTCCACGAGCAGTACTTC
CDR3aa: CASSQGQGVHEQYF

j_gene: TRBJ2-5
abundance: -
v_gene: TRBV6-6
d_gene: TRBD2
CDR3nt: TGTGCCAGCAGTTACCTGGGAGGGGAGACCCAGTACTTC
CDR3aa: CASSYLGGETQYF

j_gene: TRBJ2-7
abundance: -
v_gene: TRBV4-2
d_gene: -
CDR3nt: TGTGCCAGCAGCACTCGCCGGGGGAGGGGGTACGAGCAGTACTTC
CDR3aa: CASSTRRGRGYEQYF

j_gene: TRBJ2-7
abundance: -
v_gene: TRBV9
d_gene: TRBD2
CDR3nt: TGTGCCAGCAGCCCCCGACTAGCGGGAGATTTCGAGCAGTACTTC
CDR3aa: CASSPRLAGDFEQYF

j_gene: TRBJ2-7
abundance: -
v_gene: TRBV7-2
d_gene: TRBD1
CDR3nt: TGTGCCAGCAGCTACGGGACAGGGAACGAGCAGTACTTC
CDR3aa: CASSYGTGNEQYF

j_gene: TRBJ2-2
abundance: -
v_gene: TRBV27
d_gene: -
CDR3nt: TGTGCCAGCAGTTTAGGTTGGGGGAACACCGGGGAGCTGTTTTTT
CDR3aa: CASSLGWGNTGELFF

j_gene: TRBJ2-6
abundance: -
v_gene: TRBV13
d_gene: -
CDR3nt: TGTGCCAGCAGCTCCGGGGTAGGGGCCAACGTCCTGACTTTC
CDR3aa: CASSSGVGANVLTF

j_gene: TRBJ2-2
abundance: -
v_gene: TRBV28
d_gene: TRBD2
CDR3nt: TGTGCCAGCAGTTTTACTAGCGGGAGGGTCACCGGGGAGCTGTTTTTT
CDR3aa: CASSFTSGRVTGELFF

j_gene: TRBJ2-7
abundance: once
v_gene: TRBV27
d_gene: -
CDR3nt: TGTGCCAGCAGTCTCACAGGTTCGCTCGAGCAGTACTTC
CDR3aa: CASSLTGSLEQYF

j_gene: TRBJ1-1
abundance: -
v_gene: TRBV6-5
d_gene: TRBD1
CDR3nt: TGTGCCAGCAGCTGGACAGGGGTGAACACTGAAGCTTTCTTT
CDR3aa: CASSWTGVNTEAFF

j_gene: TRBJ2-2
abundance: -
v_gene: TRBV9
d_gene: -
CDR3nt: TGTGCCAGCAGCGTAGGATGGACCGGGGAGCTGTTTTTT
CDR3aa: CASSVGWTGELFF

j_gene: TRBJ1-1
abundance: -
v_gene: TRBV7-9
d_gene: TRBD1
CDR3nt: TGTGCCAGCAGCTTAGACAGGGGGCTGAACACTGAAGCTTTCTTT
CDR3aa: CASSLDRGLNTEAFF

j_gene: TRBJ2-1
abundance: -
v_gene: TRBV29-1
d_gene: TRBD2
CDR3nt: TGCAGCGTTACTAGCGGGGACAACAATGAGCAGTTCTTC
CDR3aa: CSVTSGDNNEQFF

j_gene: TRBJ1-1
abundance: -
v_gene: TRBV5-6
d_gene: TRBD1
CDR3nt: TGTGCCAGCAGCCTCCCGACAGGGAGGCTCACTGAAGCTTTCTTT
CDR3aa: CASSLPTGRLTEAFF

j_gene: TRBJ2-1
abundance: -
v_gene: TRBV5-4
d_gene: -
CDR3nt: TGTGCCACCTCCGGACCCCCCCATCCCTATGAGCAGTTCTTC
CDR3aa: CATSGPPHPYEQFF

j_gene: TRBJ1-5
abundance: -
v_gene: TRBV6-1
d_gene: -
CDR3nt: TGTGCCAGCAGTGAAGCGACCGGGAATAATCAGCCCCAGCATTTT
CDR3aa: CASSEATGNNQPQHF

j_gene: TRBJ2-7
abundance: -
v_gene: TRBV5-6
d_gene: TRBD2
CDR3nt: TGTGCCAGCAGCTTGCCTAGCGGTTCCTACGAGCAGTACTTC
CDR3aa: CASSLPSGSYEQYF

j_gene: TRBJ1-3
abundance: -
v_gene: TRBV6-1
d_gene: TRBD1
CDR3nt: TGTGCCAGCAGTGATTCAAGGGGGCGCGCTGGAAACACCATATATTTT
CDR3aa: CASSDSRGRAGNTIYF

j_gene: TRBJ1-5
abundance: -
v_gene: TRBV7-2
d_gene: -
CDR3nt: TGTGCCAGCAGCTCCCCCGCCCCGAAGCAGCCCCAGCATTTT
CDR3aa: CASSSPAPKQPQHF

j_gene: TRBJ2-7
abundance: -
v_gene: TRBV7-9
d_gene: -
CDR3nt: TGTGCCAGCAGCCTCTCAGGTTACGAGCAGTACTTC
CDR3aa: CASSLSGYEQYF

j_gene: TRBJ2-7
abundance: once
v_gene: TRBV27
d_gene: -
CDR3nt: TGTGCCAGCAGTTTACAGGGCGAGCAGTACTTC
CDR3aa: CASSLQGEQYF

j_gene: TRBJ2-7
abundance: -
v_gene: TRBV30
d_gene: TRBD2
CDR3nt: TGTGCCTGGAGTAAAACGGGGGGAAGCTACGAGCAGTACTTC
CDR3aa: CAWSKTGGSYEQYF

j_gene: TRBJ2-1
abundance: once
v_gene: TRBV19
d_gene: TRBD2
CDR3nt: TGTGCCAGTAGTATAGCGCTAGCGGGAAAGGGGCAGTTCTTC
CDR3aa: CASSIALAGKGQFF

j_gene: TRBJ2-5
abundance: -
v_gene: TRBV28
d_gene: -
CDR3nt: TGTGCCAGCAGTCAACCTACTGCGGGACGATCCGAGACCCAGTACTTC
CDR3aa: CASSQPTAGRSETQYF

j_gene: TRBJ2-1
abundance: once
v_gene: TRBV9
d_gene: TRBD2
CDR3nt: TGTGCCAGCAGCCTCCGGACTAGCTGGGACGATGAGCAGTTCTTC
CDR3aa: CASSLRTSWDDEQFF

j_gene: TRBJ2-7
abundance: -
v_gene: TRBV9
d_gene: TRBD1
CDR3nt: TGTGCCAGCAGCGTAGGACAGGGTGCGGCCTACGAGCAGTACTTC
CDR3aa: CASSVGQGAAYEQYF

j_gene: TRBJ2-7
abundance: few
v_gene: TRBV9
d_gene: TRBD2
CDR3nt: TGTGCCAGCAGCGCCCTAGCGGGACTGGCCTACGAGCAGTACTTC
CDR3aa: CASSALAGLAYEQYF

j_gene: TRBJ2-1
abundance: -
v_gene: TRBV5-1
d_gene: TRBD2
CDR3nt: TGCGCCAGCAGTGGACTAGCGGGGTACAATGAGCAGTTCTTC
CDR3aa: CASSGLAGYNEQFF

j_gene: TRBJ2-1
abundance: -
v_gene: TRBV10-3
d_gene: TRBD2
CDR3nt: TGTGCCATCAGTGATAGCGGGAGAAAGAATGAGCAGTTCTTC
CDR3aa: CAISDSGRKNEQFF

j_gene: TRBJ1-5
abundance: -
v_gene: TRBV13
d_gene: -
CDR3nt: TGTGCCAGCAGCTTAGAAGGTCAGAAATTCTTTCAGCCCCAGCATTTT
CDR3aa: CASSLEGQKFFQPQHF

j_gene: TRBJ1-2
abundance: -
v_gene: TRBV7-9
d_gene: -
CDR3nt: TGTGCCAGCAGCTGGGGGGTTTCTGGCTACACCTTC
CDR3aa: CASSWGVSGYTF

j_gene: TRBJ2-3
abundance: -
v_gene: TRBV6-1
d_gene: TRBD2
CDR3nt: TGTGCCAGCAGTGGACTGGGACTAGCGGGAGGGCCCACCACAGATACGCAGTATTTT
CDR3aa: CASSGLGLAGGPTTDTQYF

j_gene: TRBJ2-5
abundance: -
v_gene: TRBV7-9
d_gene: TRBD1
CDR3nt: TGTGCCAGCAGCTTGGGGGACAGGGATGAGACCCAGTACTTC
CDR3aa: CASSLGDRDETQYF

j_gene: TRBJ2-6
abundance: -
v_gene: TRBV5-6
d_gene: -
CDR3nt: TGTGCCAGCAGCCTATACATAACAGGGTTCTCTGGGGCCAACGTCCTGACTTTC
CDR3aa: CASSLYITGFSGANVLTF

j_gene: TRBJ1-6
abundance: -
v_gene: TRBV29-1
d_gene: TRBD1
CDR3nt: TGCAGCGTTGAGACAGGGGAACGCGGTTCACCCCTCCACTTT
CDR3aa: CSVETGERGSPLHF

j_gene: TRBJ1-3
abundance: -
v_gene: TRBV28
d_gene: -
CDR3nt: TGTGCCAGCAGTTTACAGGGGACTGGAAACACCATATATTTT
CDR3aa: CASSLQGTGNTIYF

j_gene: TRBJ2-5
abundance: -
v_gene: TRBV27
d_gene: TRBD2
CDR3nt: TGTGCCAGCAGTTCCAAGCGGGATAGAGAGACCCAGTACTTC
CDR3aa: CASSSKRDRETQYF

j_gene: TRBJ2-7
abundance: -
v_gene: TRBV6-6
d_gene: TRBD1
CDR3nt: TGTGCCAGCACCCGAACCAGGGGGTTTACCTACGAGCAGTACTTC
CDR3aa: CASTRTRGFTYEQYF

j_gene: TRBJ2-3
abundance: once
v_gene: TRBV27
d_gene: -
CDR3nt: TGTGCCAGCAGTTTATACCAGGGAGTGCAGTATTTT
CDR3aa: CASSLYQGVQYF

j_gene: TRBJ2-5
abundance: -
v_gene: TRBV2
d_gene: TRBD1
CDR3nt: TGTGCCAGCAGTGAAAGTGGGACAGGGTGGGGGGAGACCCAGTACTTC
CDR3aa: CASSESGTGWGETQYF

j_gene: TRBJ1-1
abundance: once
v_gene: TRBV5-1
d_gene: TRBD1
CDR3nt: TGCGCCAGCAGTCAGGGGGCGCAGGACACTGAAGCTTTCTTT
CDR3aa: CASSQGAQDTEAFF

j_gene: TRBJ2-5
abundance: -
v_gene: TRBV11-2
d_gene: TRBD2
CDR3nt: TGTGCCAGCAGCTCCGCCGGACTAGACCAAGAGACCCAGTACTTC
CDR3aa: CASSSAGLDQETQYF

j_gene: TRBJ2-1
abundance: -
v_gene: TRBV7-6
d_gene: TRBD2
CDR3nt: TGTGCCAGCAGCTCAGGACTAGCGGGGTACAATGAGCAGTTCTTC
CDR3aa: CASSSGLAGYNEQFF

j_gene: TRBJ2-2
abundance: -
v_gene: TRBV5-1
d_gene: TRBD2
CDR3nt: TGCGCCAGCAGCGCCCTAGCGGGAAACACCGGGGAGCTGTTTTTT
CDR3aa: CASSALAGNTGELFF

j_gene: TRBJ2-1
abundance: -
v_gene: TRBV6-5
d_gene: -
CDR3nt: TGTGCCAGCAGGACGATTGTCAATGAGCAGTTCTTC
CDR3aa: CASRTIVNEQFF

j_gene: TRBJ2-3
abundance: -
v_gene: TRBV7-9
d_gene: -
CDR3nt: TGTGCCAGCAGCCACACTACTAGCATTACCGCAGATACGCAGTATTTT
CDR3aa: CASSHTTSITADTQYF

j_gene: TRBJ1-2
abundance: -
v_gene: TRBV30
d_gene: -
CDR3nt: TGTGCCTGGGACCCCGGACAGCACTATGGCTACACCTTC
CDR3aa: CAWDPGQHYGYTF

j_gene: TRBJ2-7
abundance: -
v_gene: TRBV29-1
d_gene: TRBD2
CDR3nt: TGCAGCGTTGAACAGCGGGAGGGCGAGCAGTACTTC
CDR3aa: CSVEQREGEQYF